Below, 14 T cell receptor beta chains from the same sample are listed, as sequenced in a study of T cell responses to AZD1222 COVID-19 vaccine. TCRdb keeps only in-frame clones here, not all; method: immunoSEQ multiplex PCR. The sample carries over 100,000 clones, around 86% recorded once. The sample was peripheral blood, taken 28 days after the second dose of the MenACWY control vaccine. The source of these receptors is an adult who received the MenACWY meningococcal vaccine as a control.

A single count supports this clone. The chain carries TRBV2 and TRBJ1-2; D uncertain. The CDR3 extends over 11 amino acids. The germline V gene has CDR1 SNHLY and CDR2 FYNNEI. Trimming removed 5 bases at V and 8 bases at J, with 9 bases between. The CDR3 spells CASSYDGGYTF. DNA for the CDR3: TGTGCCAGCAGTTATGACGGGGGCTACACCTTC. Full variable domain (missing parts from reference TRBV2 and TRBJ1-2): EPEVTQTPSHQVTQMGQEVILRCVPISNHLYFYWYRQILGQKVEFLVSFYNNEISEKSEIFDDQFSVERPDGSNFTLKIRSTKLEDSAMYFCASSYDGGYTFGSGTRLTVV.

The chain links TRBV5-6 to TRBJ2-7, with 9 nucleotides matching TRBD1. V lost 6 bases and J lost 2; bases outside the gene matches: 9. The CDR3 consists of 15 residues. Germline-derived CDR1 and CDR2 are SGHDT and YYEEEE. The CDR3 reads CASNRPGTGTYEQYF. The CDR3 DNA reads TGTGCCAGCAACCGGCCCGGGACAGGGACCTACGAGCAGTACTTC.

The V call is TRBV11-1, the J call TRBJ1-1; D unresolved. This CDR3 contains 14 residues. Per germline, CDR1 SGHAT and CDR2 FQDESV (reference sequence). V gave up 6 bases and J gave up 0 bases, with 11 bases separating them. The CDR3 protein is CASRPTGLNTEAFF. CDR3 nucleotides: TGTGCCAGCAGACCTACGGGGTTGAACACTGAAGCTTTCTTT.

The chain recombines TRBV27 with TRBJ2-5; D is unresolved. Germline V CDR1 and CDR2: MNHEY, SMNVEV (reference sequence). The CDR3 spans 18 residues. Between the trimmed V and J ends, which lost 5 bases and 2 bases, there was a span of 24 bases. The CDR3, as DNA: TGTGCCAGCAGTACGCGTTCGGGCTCCCGATCCCCTCAAGAGACCCAGTACTTC. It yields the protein CASSTRSGSRSPQETQYF.

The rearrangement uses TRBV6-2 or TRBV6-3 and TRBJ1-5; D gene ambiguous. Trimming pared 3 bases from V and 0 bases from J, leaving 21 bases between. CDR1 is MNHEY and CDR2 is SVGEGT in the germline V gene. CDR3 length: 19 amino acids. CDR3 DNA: TGTGCCAGCAGTTATAATTGGGCACTCTCGAAAAATAGCAATCAGCCCCAGCATTTT. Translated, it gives CASSYNWALSKNSNQPQHF.

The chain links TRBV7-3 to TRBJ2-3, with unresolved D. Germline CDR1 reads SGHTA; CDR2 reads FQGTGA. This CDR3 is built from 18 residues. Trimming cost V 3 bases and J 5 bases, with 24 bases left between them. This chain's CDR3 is CASSFAHSREAAVDTQYF. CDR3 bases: TGTGCCAGCAGCTTTGCCCACTCGCGAGAGGCCGCCGTAGATACGCAGTATTTT.

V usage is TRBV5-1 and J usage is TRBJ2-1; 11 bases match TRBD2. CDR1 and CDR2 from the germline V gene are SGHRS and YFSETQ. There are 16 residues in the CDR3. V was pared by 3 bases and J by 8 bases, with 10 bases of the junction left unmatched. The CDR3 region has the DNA TGCGCCAGCAGCTCCCAGGTGGCTAGCGGGGGGCATGAGCAGTTCTTC. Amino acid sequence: CASSSQVASGGHEQFF. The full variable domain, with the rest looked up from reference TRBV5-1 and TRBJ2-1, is KAGVTQTPRYLIKTRGQQVTLSCSPISGHRSVSWYQQTPGQGLQFLFEYFSETQRNKGNFPGRFSGRQFSNSRSEMNVSTLELGDSALYLCASSSQVASGGHEQFFGPGTRLTVL.

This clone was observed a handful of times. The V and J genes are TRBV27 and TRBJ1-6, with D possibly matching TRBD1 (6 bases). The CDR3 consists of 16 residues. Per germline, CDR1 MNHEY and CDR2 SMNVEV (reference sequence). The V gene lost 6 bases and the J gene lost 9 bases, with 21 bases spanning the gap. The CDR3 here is CASRPHLYRVASPLHF. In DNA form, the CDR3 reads TGTGCCAGCAGACCCCACCTCTACAGGGTCGCTTCACCCCTCCACTTT.

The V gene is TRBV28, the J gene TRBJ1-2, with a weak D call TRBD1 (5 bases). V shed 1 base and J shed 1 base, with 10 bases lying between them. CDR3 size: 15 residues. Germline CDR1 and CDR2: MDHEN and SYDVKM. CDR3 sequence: CASSLSGGFNYGYTF. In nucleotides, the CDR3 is TGTGCCAGCAGTTTATCCGGGGGGTTTAACTATGGCTACACCTTC.

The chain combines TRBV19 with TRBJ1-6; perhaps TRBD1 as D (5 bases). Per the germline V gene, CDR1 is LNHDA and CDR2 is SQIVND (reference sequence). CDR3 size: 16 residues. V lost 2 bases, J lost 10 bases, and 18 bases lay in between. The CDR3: CASSISRGVAYSPLHF. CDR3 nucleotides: TGTGCCAGTAGTATAAGCCGGGGGGTAGCATACTCACCCCTCCACTTT.

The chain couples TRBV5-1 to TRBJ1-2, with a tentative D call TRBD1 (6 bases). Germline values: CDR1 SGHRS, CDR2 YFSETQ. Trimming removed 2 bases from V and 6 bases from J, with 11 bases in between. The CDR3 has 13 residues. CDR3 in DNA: TGCGCCAGCAGCTTCTTGGGGGCGGATGGCTACACCTTC. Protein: CASSFLGADGYTF.

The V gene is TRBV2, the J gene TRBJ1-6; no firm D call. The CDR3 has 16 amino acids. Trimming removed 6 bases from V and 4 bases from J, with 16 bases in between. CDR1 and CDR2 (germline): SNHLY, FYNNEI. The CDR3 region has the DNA TGTGCCAGCAGCTTTGCACCGGGATATTATAATTCACCCCTCCACTTT. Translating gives CASSFAPGYYNSPLHF.

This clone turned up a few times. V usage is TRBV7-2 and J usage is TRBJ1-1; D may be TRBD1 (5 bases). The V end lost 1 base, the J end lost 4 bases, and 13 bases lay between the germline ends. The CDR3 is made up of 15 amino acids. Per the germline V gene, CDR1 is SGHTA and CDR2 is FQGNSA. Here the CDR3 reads CASSLVGGRPTEAFF. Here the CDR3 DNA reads TGTGCCAGCAGCTTAGTGGGGGGACGGCCCACTGAAGCTTTCTTT.

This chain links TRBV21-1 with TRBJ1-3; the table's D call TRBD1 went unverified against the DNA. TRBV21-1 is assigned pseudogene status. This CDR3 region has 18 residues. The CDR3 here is CASSKEGDPPQAGNTIYF. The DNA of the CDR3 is TGTGCCAGCAGCAAAGAGGGGGACCCACCGCAGGCTGGAAACACCATATATTTT.